These 2 T cell receptor beta chains share one sample of origin, sequenced in a study of Ad26.COV2.S vaccination and SARS-CoV-2 variants. Treatment specified: about 20 received Ad26.COV2.S at low or high dose, single or two shots; 5 received placebo; per-sample allocation not given. Samples analyzed were those drawn on day 63 after the first vaccine or placebo injection. Data came from immunoSEQ multiplex PCR; TCRdb stores just in-frame clones and leaves some out. The data show about 440,000 clones, about 92% seen once. Sequencing was performed on peripheral blood, taken in a trial of Ad26.COV2.S vaccine versus placebo. The source is a person between 18 and 65 years old who received the Ad26.COV2.S COVID-19 vaccine or a placebo.

The chain couples TRBV2 to TRBJ1-1, with a possible D match to TRBD1 (5 bases). The CDR3 covers 13 residues. V lost 9 bases and J lost 4, with 15 bases in between. The germline CDR1 and CDR2 sequences are SNHLY and FYNNEI. CDR3 bases: TGTGCCAGTCAAACCCAGGGTAGCACTGAAGCTTTCTTT. It specifies CASQTQGSTEAFF.

V gene TRBV18 combines with J gene TRBJ1-2; D uncertain. Germline CDR1 and CDR2: KGHSH and LQKENI. CDR3 length equals 17 residues. Trimming stripped 5 bases from V and 5 bases from J, with 24 bases between. The CDR3 here is CASSATRAGPFDYGYTF. The CDR3 nucleotides are TGTGCCAGCTCAGCAACTAGAGCTGGACCGTTCGATTATGGCTACACCTTC.